The T cell receptor (beta chain) described here comes from a study of cytomegalovirus exposure and HLA in healthy donors. Sequencing used immunoSEQ multiplex PCR; TCRdb keeps in-frame clones, though not all of them. The sample consists of nearly 200,000 clones, around 84% of them appearing once. The CDR3 sequence is 13 residues long. V was clipped by 6 bases and J by 5 bases, with 14 bases between them. CDR1 and CDR2 from the germline V gene are ENHRY and SYGVKD. The V call is TRBV10-3, the J call TRBJ2-7, with TRBD2 as a possible D gene (6 bases). Sequencing was done on a sample of PBMCs. The clonotype comes from a woman aged 30 to 39 in good health and CMV-seropositive. The CDR3 is CAIRGGVANEQYF. The CDR3 nucleotides read TGTGCCATCAGGGGAGGCGTCGCTAACGAGCAGTACTTC.